This is a list of T cell receptor beta chains from one sample in a study of T cells in Graves' hyperthyroidism and ophthalmopathy. TCRdb called the multiplex PCR reads again in MiXCR, with one record for every CDR3 protein. This sample yields hundreds of thousands of distinct CDR3 sequences, of which 15% to 18% are seen a single time; roughly 7.4% belongs to the top ten. Sequenced sample: blood. Every receptor here comes from a woman younger than 35 with Graves' hyperthyroidism. The CDR3 runs from the conserved cysteine through the conserved F or W.

J gene,V gene,CDR3 protein
TRBJ1-1,TRBV19,CASSIETAWNTEAFF
TRBJ1-2,TRBV30,CAWSLDTGYTF
TRBJ2-7,TRBV5-1,CASSWEPPYEQYF
TRBJ1-6,TRBV20-1,CSARDGAGGGSSPLHF
TRBJ2-7,TRBV12-3/TRBV12-4,CASSLRENSYEQYF
TRBJ1-2,TRBV20-1,CSARVGRTNYGYTF
TRBJ2-1,TRBV7-9,CASSATSGGEQFF
TRBJ1-6,TRBV5-1,CASSKDSNSPLHF
TRBJ1-5,TRBV4-1,CASSQEGKNQPQHF
TRBJ2-1,TRBV7-8,CASSYYARGGDYNEQFF
TRBJ2-3,TRBV5-1,CASSPGLAGLDTQYF
TRBJ2-3,TRBV10-3,CAISDRDHTDTQYF
TRBJ2-2,TRBV28,CASSPETGELFF
TRBJ2-1,TRBV12-5,CASGPSEGAYNEQFF
TRBJ1-3,TRBV15,CATSRQGSGNTIYF
TRBJ1-6,TRBV30,CAWSKHRGPISPLHF
TRBJ2-2,TRBV5-1,CASSLTGSAGELFF
TRBJ2-3,TRBV28,CASSLGFGAGHAPRTDTQYF
TRBJ2-3,TRBV6-1,CASSPGRATDTQYF
TRBJ2-1,TRBV7-9,CASSLETPQGQFF
TRBJ1-4,TRBV12-3/TRBV12-4,CASTFRPANEKLFF
TRBJ2-2,TRBV29-1,CSVDVGGINTGELFF
TRBJ2-1,TRBV12-3/TRBV12-4,CASREAPYNEQFF
TRBJ2-1,TRBV28,CASSYGGQNNEQFF
TRBJ2-7,TRBV6-1,CASSYADGYSYEQYF
TRBJ2-5,TRBV20-1,CSAGQETQYF
TRBJ2-3,TRBV20-1,CSARVSTDTQYF
TRBJ2-3,TRBV9,CASSPPWGALSDTQYF
TRBJ2-3,TRBV19,CASSPRHRTDTQYF
TRBJ2-7,TRBV6-1,CASSERELYEQYF
TRBJ1-2,TRBV7-9,CASRTVKGYTF
TRBJ2-1,TRBV5-8,CASSLNGRTDEQFF
TRBJ2-3,TRBV20-1,CSAELAVFMDTQYF
TRBJ1-4,TRBV2,CASAREPNEKLFF
TRBJ1-5,TRBV7-8,CASTRRDWGISNQPQHF
TRBJ2-7,TRBV27,CASSLRDRYSYEQYF
TRBJ2-3,TRBV11-3,CASSLYPGNTDTQYF
TRBJ1-5,TRBV12-3/TRBV12-4,CASSFQQGAINQPQHF
TRBJ1-4,TRBV6-1,CASGPSGTNEKLFF
TRBJ2-7,TRBV20-1,CSASLDEQYF
TRBJ1-2,TRBV29-1,CSVEGRNGYTF
TRBJ2-7,TRBV18,CASSMNQGVEEQYF
TRBJ1-6,TRBV7-8,CASSLTKWTEENSPLHF
TRBJ1-2,TRBV5-1,CASSGRNGNYGYTF
TRBJ2-3,TRBV18,CASSTRDRDTQYF
TRBJ2-5,TRBV28,CASSSVETQYF
TRBJ1-4,TRBV29-1,CSVVQGAQEKLFF
TRBJ1-2,TRBV6-1,CASSRAGSNYGYTF
TRBJ2-1,TRBV5-1,CASSLPVGQGNEQFF
TRBJ2-5,TRBV28,CASSYSSGEVQKTQYF
TRBJ1-4,TRBV6-2/TRBV6-3,CASSRDRGGEKLFF
TRBJ1-1,TRBV29-1,CSVEGGGGQLDPMEAFF
TRBJ1-3,TRBV28,CASSFQTGAAGNTIYF
TRBJ1-4,TRBV7-9,CASSSRDSATNEKLFF
TRBJ1-2,TRBV25-1,CASSEYRTGADGYTF
TRBJ2-7,TRBV7-8,CASSLSGGTTYEQYF
TRBJ1-1,TRBV5-1,CASSPPVTNTEAFF